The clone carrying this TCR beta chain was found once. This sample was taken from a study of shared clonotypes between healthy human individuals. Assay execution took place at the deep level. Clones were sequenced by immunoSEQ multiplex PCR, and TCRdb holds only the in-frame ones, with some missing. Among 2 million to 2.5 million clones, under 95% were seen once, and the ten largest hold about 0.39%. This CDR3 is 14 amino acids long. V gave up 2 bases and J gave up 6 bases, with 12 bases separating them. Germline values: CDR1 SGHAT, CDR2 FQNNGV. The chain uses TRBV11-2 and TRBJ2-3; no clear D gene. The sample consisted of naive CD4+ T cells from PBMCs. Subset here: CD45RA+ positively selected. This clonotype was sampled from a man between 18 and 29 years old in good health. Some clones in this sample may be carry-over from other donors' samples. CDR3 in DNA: TGTGCCAGCAGCTTAACTCCCACCCTTGATACGCAGTATTTT. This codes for CASSLTPTLDTQYF.